This TCR beta chain was recovered during a study of blood T cell repertoires in COVID-19. About the research overall: Researchers got acute and convalescent COVID-19 samples from the United States, Italy and Spain.

This CDR3 is 15 amino acids long. Trimming removed 7 bases from V and 4 bases from J; junction bases left unmatched: 6. CDR1 is MNHEY and CDR2 is SVGAGI in the germline V gene. Original analysis: Reference gene primer amplification in the assay estimated nucleated cell counts. Sequenced by immunoSEQ multiplex PCR; TCRdb stores in-frame clones only, minus some. V and J calls and clone size come straight from that table; D and trimming were deduced from the DNA. Found here are tens of thousands of clones, 75% to 85% of them singletons; the top ten hold 5.5% to 6%. The V call is TRBV6-5, the J call TRBJ2-3; 12 nucleotides match TRBD2. The origin of this receptor is a woman between 55 and 75 years old with acute or convalescent COVID-19. Source material: peripheral blood. CDR3: CASTLAGGPADTQYF. In DNA, the CDR3 is TGTGCCAGCACCCTAGCGGGGGGGCCCGCAGATACGCAGTATTTT.